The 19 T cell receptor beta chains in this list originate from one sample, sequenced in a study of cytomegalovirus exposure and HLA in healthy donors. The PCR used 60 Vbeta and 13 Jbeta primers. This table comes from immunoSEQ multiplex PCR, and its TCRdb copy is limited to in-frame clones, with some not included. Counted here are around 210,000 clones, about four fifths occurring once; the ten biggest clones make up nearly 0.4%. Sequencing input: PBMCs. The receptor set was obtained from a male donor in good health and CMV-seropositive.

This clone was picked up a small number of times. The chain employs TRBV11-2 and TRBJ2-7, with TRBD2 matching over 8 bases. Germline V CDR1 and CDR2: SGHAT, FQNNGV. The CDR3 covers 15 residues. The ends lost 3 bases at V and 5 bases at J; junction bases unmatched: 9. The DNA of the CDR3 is TGTGCCAGCAGCTTCACCGGGAGGGGAATAGACGAGCAGTACTTC. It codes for CASSFTGRGIDEQYF.

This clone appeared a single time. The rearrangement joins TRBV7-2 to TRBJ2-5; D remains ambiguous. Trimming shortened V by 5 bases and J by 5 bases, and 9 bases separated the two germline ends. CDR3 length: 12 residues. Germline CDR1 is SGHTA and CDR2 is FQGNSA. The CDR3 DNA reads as TGTGCCAGCAGCACGGGTGGGGAGACCCAGTACTTC. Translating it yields CASSTGGETQYF.

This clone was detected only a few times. CDR3 loop: CAWGRGGYQPQHF. The CDR3 DNA reads as TGTGCCTGGGGGAGGGGGGGGTATCAGCCCCAGCATTTT. This chain connects TRBV30 to TRBJ1-5; D is possibly TRBD1 (6 bases). V shed 5 bases and J shed 5 bases, with 13 bases lying between them. The V gene's germline CDR1 is GTSNPN and CDR2 SVGIG (reference sequence). The length of the CDR3 is 13 residues.

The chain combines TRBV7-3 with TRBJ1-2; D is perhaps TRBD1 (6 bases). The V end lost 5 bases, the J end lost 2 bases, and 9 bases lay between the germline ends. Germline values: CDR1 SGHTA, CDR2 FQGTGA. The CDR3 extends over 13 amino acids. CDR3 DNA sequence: TGTGCCAGCAGCCAGGACAGCAACTATGGCTACACCTTC. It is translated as CASSQDSNYGYTF.

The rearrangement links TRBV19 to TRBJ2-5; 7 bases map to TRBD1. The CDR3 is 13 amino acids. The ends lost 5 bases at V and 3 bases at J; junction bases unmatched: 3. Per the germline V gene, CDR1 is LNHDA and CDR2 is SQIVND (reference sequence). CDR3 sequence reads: CASSDRVKETQYF. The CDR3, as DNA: TGTGCCAGTAGTGACAGGGTGAAAGAGACCCAGTACTTC. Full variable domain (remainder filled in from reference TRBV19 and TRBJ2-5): DGGITQSPKYLFRKEGQNVTLSCEQNLNHDAMYWYRQDPGQGLRLIYYSQIVNDFQKGDIAEGYSVSREKKESFPLTVTSAQKNPTAFYLCASSDRVKETQYFGPGTRLLVL.

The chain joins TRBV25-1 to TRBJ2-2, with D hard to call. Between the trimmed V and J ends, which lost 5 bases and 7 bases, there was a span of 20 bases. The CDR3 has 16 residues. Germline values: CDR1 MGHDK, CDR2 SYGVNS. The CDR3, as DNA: TGTGCCAGCAGTCAGGCCTCGGAAACAGCACGCGGGGAGCTGTTTTTT. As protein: CASSQASETARGELFF.

The chain's CDR3 is CASSSHPRVYRNTIYF. The CDR3 bases are TGTGCCAGCAGCTCTCACCCCAGGGTATACCGAAACACCATATATTTT. This chain joins TRBV7-3 and TRBJ1-3; TRBD1 might be the D (5 bases). The V end was cut by 4 bases, the J end by 5 bases, with 18 bases between. CDR3 size: 16 residues. The V gene's germline CDR1 is SGHTA and CDR2 FQGTGA.

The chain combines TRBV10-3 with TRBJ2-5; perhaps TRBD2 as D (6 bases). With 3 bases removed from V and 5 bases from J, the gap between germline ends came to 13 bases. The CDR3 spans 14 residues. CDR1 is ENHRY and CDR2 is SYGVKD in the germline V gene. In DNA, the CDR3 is TGTGCCATCAGTGAAACGTCTAGCGTTGAGACCCAGTACTTC. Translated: CAISETSSVETQYF.

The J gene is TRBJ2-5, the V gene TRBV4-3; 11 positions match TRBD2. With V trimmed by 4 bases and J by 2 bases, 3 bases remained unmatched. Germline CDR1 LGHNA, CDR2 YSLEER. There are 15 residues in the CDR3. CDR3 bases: TGCGCCAGCAGCCTCGGGACTAGCGGTCAAGAGACCCAGTACTTC. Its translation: CASSLGTSGQETQYF.

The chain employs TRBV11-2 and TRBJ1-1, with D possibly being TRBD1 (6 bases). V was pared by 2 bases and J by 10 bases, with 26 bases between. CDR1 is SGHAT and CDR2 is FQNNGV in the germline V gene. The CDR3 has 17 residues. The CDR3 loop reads CASSLPRLLTGADGAFF. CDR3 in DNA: TGTGCCAGCAGCTTACCCCGACTCCTGACAGGCGCCGACGGAGCTTTCTTT.

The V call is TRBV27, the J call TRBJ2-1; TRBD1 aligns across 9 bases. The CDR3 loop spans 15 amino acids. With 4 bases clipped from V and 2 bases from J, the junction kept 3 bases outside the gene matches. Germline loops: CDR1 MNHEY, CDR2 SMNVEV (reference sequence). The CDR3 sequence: CASSWDREPYNEQFF. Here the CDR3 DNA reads TGTGCCAGCAGTTGGGACAGGGAACCCTACAATGAGCAGTTCTTC.

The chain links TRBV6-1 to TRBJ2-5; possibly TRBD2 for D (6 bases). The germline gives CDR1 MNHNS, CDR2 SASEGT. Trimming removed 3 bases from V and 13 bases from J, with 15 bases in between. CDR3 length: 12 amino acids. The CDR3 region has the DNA TGTGCCAGCAGTGAGGCGAGGGCCGGGGGGTACTTC. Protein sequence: CASSEARAGGYF.

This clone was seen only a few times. The CDR3 loop is CASSFWGENSPLHF. CDR3 sequence (DNA): TGTGCCAGCAGTTTTTGGGGGGAGAATTCACCCCTCCACTTT. The chain joins TRBV27 to TRBJ1-6; D perhaps matches TRBD1 (5 bases). Germline V gene sequence: CDR1 MNHEY, CDR2 SMNVEV (reference sequence). The CDR3 length is 14 residues. Between the trimmed V and J ends, which lost 3 bases and 7 bases, there was a span of 10 bases.

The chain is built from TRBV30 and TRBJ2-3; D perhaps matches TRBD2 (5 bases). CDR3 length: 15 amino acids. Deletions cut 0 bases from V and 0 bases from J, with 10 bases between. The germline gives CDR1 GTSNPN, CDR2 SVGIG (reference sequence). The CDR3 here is CAWSVQAASTDTQYF. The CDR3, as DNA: TGTGCCTGGAGTGTACAAGCGGCTAGCACAGATACGCAGTATTTT.

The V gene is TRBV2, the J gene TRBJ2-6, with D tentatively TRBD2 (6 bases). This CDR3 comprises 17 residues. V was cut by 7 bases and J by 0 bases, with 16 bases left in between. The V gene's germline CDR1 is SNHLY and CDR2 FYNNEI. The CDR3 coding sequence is TGTGCCAGCACCGACTCGGCGGGACCCTCTGGGGCCAACGTCCTGACTTTC. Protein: CASTDSAGPSGANVLTF.

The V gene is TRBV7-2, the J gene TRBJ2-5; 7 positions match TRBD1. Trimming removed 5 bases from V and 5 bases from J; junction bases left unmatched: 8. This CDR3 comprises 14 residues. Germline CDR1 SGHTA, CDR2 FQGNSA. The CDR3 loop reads CASSIHRGRETQYF. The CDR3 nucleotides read TGTGCCAGCAGCATCCACAGGGGCCGGGAGACCCAGTACTTC. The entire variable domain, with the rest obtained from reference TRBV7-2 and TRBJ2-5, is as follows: GAGVSQSPSNKVTEKGKDVELRCDPISGHTALYWYRQSLGQGLEFLIYFQGNSAPDKSGLPSDRFSAERTGGSVSTLTIQRTQQEDSAVYLCASSIHRGRETQYFGPGTRLLVL.

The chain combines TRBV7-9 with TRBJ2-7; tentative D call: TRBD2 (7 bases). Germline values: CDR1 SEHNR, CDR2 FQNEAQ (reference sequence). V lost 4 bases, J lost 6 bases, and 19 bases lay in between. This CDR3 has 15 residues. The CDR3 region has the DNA TGTGCCAGCAGCTCCCGGGGGTTGCGGGGGCTCGAGCAGTACTTC. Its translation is CASSSRGLRGLEQYF.

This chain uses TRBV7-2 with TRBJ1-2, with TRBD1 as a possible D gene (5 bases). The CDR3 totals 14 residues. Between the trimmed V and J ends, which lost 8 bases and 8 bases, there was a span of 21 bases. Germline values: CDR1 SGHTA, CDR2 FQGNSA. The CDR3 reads CASAPVGPEGGYTF. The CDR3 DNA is TGTGCCAGCGCCCCTGTGGGACCGGAGGGAGGCTACACCTTC.

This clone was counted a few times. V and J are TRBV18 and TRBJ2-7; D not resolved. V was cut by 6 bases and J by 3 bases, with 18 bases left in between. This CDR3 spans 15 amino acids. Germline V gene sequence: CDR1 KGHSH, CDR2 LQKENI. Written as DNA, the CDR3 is TGTGCCAGCTCCCTGACTGGCGGTCCCAGCTACGAGCAGTACTTC. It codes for CASSLTGGPSYEQYF.